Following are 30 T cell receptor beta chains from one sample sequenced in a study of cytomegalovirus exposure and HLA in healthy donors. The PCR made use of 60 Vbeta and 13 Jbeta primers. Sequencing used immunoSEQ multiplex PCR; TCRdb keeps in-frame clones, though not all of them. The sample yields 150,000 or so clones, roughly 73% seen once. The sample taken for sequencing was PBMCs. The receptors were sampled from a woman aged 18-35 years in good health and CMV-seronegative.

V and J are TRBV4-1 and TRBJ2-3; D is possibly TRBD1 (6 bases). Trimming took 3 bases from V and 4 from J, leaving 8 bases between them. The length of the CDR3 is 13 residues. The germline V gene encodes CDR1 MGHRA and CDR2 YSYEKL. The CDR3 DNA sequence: TGCGCCAGCAGCCAGGCAGGGGCAGATACGCAGTATTTT. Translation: CASSQAGADTQYF.

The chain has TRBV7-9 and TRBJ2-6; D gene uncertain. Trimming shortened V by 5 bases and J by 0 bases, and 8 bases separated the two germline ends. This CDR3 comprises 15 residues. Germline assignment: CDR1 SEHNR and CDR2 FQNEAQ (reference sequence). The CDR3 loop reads CASSPPYSGANVLTF. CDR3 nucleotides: TGTGCCAGCAGCCCCCCGTACTCTGGGGCCAACGTCCTGACTTTC.

The CDR3 loop is CASSLPTSRDSFNQPQHF. The CDR3 DNA is TGTGCCAGCAGCTTACCGACGTCCCGGGACAGTTTCAATCAGCCCCAGCATTTT. The V call is TRBV7-8, the J call TRBJ1-5; 7 bases are a match to TRBD1. V shed 2 bases and J 3 bases; nucleotides not matched to a gene: 13. The germline CDR1 and CDR2 sequences are SGHVS and FQNEAQ. This CDR3 contains 18 residues.

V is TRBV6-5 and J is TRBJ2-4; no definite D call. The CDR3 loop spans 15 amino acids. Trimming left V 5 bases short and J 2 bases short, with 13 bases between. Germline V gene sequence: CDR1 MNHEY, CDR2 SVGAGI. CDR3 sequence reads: CASSPAILTKNIQYF. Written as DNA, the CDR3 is TGTGCCAGCAGTCCCGCGATTTTAACCAAAAACATTCAGTACTTC.

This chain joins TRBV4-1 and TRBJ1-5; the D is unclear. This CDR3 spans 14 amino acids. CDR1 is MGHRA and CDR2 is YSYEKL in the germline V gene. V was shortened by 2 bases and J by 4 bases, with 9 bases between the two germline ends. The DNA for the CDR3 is TGCGCCAGCAGCCAACTGCCGCTAAATCAGCCCCAGCATTTT. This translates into CASSQLPLNQPQHF.

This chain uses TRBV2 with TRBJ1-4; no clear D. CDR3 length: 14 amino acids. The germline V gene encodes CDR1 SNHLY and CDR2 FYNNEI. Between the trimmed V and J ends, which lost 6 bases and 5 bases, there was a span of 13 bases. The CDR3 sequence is CASRPRVSNEKLFF. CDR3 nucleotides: TGTGCCAGCAGGCCGAGAGTTTCGAATGAAAAACTGTTTTTT.

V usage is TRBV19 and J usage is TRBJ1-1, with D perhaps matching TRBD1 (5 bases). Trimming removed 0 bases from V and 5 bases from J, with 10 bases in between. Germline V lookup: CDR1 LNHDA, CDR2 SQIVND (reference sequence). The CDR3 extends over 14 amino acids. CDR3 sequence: CASSIDRAGTEAFF. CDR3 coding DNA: TGTGCCAGTAGTATAGACAGGGCTGGAACTGAAGCTTTCTTT.

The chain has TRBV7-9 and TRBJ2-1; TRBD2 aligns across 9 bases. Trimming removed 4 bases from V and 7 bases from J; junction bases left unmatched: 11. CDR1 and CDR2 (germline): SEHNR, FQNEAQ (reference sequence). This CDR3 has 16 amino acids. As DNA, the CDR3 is TGTGCCAGCAGCTCCCCCGTACGCGGGGGGGCAAATGAGCAGTTCTTC. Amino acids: CASSSPVRGGANEQFF.

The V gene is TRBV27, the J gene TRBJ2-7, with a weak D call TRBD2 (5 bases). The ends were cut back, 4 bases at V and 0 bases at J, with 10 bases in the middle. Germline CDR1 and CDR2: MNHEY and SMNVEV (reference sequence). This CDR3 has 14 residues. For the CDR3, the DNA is TGTGCCAGCAGTTCCGGGATGCTCTCCTACGAGCAGTACTTC. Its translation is CASSSGMLSYEQYF.

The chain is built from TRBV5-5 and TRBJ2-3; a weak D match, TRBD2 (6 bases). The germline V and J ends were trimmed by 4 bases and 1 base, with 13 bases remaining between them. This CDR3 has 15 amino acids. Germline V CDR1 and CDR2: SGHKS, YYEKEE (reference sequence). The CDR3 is CASSPRTTRTDTQYF. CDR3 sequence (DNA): TGTGCCAGCAGCCCTAGGACTACCCGCACAGATACGCAGTATTTT.

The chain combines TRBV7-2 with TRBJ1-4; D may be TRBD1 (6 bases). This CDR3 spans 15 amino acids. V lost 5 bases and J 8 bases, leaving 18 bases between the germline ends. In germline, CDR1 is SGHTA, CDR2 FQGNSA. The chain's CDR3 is CASSGGGLPGEKLFF. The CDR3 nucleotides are TGTGCCAGCAGCGGCGGGGGCCTTCCGGGGGAAAAACTGTTTTTT. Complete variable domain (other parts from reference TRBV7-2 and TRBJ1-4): GAGVSQSPSNKVTEKGKDVELRCDPISGHTALYWYRQSLGQGLEFLIYFQGNSAPDKSGLPSDRFSAERTGGSVSTLTIQRTQQEDSAVYLCASSGGGLPGEKLFFGSGTQLSVL.

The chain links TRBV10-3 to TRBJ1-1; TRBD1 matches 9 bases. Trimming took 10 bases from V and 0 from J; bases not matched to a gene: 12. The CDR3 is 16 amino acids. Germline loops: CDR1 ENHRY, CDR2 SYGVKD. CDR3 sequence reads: CASLDRGVRMNTEAFF. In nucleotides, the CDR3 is TGTGCCAGTTTGGACAGGGGCGTAAGAATGAACACTGAAGCTTTCTTT.

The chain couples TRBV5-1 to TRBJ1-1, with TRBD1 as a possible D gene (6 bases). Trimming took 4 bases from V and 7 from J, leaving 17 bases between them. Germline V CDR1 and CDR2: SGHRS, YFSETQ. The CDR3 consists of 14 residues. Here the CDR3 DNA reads TGCGCCAGCAGCGTGGAAGGGGGGGGTGGTGAAGCTTTCTTT. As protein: CASSVEGGGGEAFF.

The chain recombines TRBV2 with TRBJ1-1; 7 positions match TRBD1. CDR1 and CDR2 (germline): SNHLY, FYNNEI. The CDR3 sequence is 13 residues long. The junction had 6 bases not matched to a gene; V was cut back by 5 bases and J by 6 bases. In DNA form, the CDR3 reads TGTGCCAGCAGTCGCGACAGGGACGCTGAAGCTTTCTTT. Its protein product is CASSRDRDAEAFF.

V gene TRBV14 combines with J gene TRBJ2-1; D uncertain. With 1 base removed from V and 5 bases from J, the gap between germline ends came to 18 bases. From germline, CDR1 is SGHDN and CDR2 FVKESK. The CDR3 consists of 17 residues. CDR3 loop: CASSQAPGSLLHNEQFF. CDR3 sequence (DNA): TGTGCCAGCAGCCAAGCTCCCGGGTCCCTCCTTCACAATGAGCAGTTCTTC.

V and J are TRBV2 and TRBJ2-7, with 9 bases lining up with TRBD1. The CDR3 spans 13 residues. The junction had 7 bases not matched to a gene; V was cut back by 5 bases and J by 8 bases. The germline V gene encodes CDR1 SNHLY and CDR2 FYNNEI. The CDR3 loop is CASSQTGGYKQYF. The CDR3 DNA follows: TGTGCCAGCAGTCAGACAGGGGGTTACAAGCAGTACTTC.

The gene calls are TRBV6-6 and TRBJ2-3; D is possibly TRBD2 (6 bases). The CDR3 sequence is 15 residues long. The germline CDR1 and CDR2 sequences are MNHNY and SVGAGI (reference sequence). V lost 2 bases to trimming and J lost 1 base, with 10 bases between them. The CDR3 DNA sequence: TGTGCCAGCAGTTACGGTGGGACTGGCACAGATACGCAGTATTTT. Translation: CASSYGGTGTDTQYF.

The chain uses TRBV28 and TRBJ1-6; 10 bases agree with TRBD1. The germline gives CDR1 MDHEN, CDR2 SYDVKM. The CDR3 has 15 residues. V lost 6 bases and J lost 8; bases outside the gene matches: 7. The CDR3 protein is CASREPGQGYSPLHF. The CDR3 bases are TGTGCCAGCAGAGAACCGGGACAGGGGTATTCACCCCTCCACTTT.

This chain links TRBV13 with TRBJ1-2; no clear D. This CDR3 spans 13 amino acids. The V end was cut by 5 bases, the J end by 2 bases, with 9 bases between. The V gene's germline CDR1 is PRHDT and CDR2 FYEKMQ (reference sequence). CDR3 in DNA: TGTGCCAGCAGCCCGACAAGAAACTATGGCTACACCTTC. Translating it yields CASSPTRNYGYTF. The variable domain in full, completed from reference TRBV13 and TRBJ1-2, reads AAGVIQSPRHLIKEKRETATLKCYPIPRHDTVYWYQQGPGQDPQFLISFYEKMQSDKGSIPDRFSAQQFSDYHSELNMSSLELGDSALYFCASSPTRNYGYTFGSGTRLTVV.

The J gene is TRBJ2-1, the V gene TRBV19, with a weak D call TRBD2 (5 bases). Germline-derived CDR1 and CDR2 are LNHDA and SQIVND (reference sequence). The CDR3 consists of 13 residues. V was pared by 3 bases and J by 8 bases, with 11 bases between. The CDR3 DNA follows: TGTGCCAGTAGTATCGGACTGTTTTATGAGCAGTTCTTC. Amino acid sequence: CASSIGLFYEQFF. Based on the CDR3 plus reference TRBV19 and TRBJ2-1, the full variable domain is DGGITQSPKYLFRKEGQNVTLSCEQNLNHDAMYWYRQDPGQGLRLIYYSQIVNDFQKGDIAEGYSVSREKKESFPLTVTSAQKNPTAFYLCASSIGLFYEQFFGPGTRLTVL.

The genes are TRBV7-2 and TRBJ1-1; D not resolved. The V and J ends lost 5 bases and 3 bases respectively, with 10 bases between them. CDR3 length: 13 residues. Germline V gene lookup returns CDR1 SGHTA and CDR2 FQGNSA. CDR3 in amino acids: CASSPRVDTEAFF. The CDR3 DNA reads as TGTGCCAGCAGCCCGAGGGTGGACACTGAAGCTTTCTTT.

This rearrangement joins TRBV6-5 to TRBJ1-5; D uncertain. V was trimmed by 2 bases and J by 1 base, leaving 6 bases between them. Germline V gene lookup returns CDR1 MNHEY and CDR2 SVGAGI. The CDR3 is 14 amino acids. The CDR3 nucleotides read TGTGCCAGCAGTTACATCGGGAGCAATCAGCCCCAGCATTTT. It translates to CASSYIGSNQPQHF.

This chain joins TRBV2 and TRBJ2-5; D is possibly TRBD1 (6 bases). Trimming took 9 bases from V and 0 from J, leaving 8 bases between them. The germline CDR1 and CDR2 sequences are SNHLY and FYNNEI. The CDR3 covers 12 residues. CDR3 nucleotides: TGTGCCAGTAGACAGGACCAAGAGACCCAGTACTTC. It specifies CASRQDQETQYF.

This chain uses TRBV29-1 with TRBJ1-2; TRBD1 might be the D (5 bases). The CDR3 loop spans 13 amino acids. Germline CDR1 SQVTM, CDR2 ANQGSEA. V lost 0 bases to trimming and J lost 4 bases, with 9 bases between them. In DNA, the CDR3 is TGCAGCGTTGAAGATGGGGGGAGCTATGGCTACACCTTC. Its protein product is CSVEDGGSYGYTF.

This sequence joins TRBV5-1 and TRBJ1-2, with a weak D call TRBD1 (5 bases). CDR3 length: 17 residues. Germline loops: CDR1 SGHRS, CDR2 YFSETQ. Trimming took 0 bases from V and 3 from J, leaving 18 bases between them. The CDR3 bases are TGCGCCAGCAGCTTGGACCCCCGGGCAGGGCTCGACTATGGCTACACCTTC. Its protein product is CASSLDPRAGLDYGYTF. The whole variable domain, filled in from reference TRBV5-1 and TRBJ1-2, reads KAGVTQTPRYLIKTRGQQVTLSCSPISGHRSVSWYQQTPGQGLQFLFEYFSETQRNKGNFPGRFSGRQFSNSRSEMNVSTLELGDSALYLCASSLDPRAGLDYGYTFGSGTRLTVV.

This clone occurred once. CDR3 loop: CASSPGWDRGVGTQYF. The CDR3 coding sequence is TGTGCCAGCAGCCCCGGGTGGGACAGGGGAGTGGGTACGCAGTATTTT. The chain is built from TRBV7-7 and TRBJ2-3, with 10 bases that match TRBD1. The J segment lost 8 bases and the V segment lost 5 bases, leaving 13 bases of the junction unmatched. CDR1 is SSHAT, CDR2 FNYEAQ, per germline (reference sequence). The CDR3 has 16 amino acids.

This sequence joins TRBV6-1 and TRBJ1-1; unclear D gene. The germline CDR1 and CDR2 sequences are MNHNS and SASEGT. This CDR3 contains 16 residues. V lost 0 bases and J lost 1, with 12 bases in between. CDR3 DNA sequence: TGTGCCAGCAGTGAAGCTGGGCCAGGCACGAACACTGAAGCTTTCTTT. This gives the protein CASSEAGPGTNTEAFF.

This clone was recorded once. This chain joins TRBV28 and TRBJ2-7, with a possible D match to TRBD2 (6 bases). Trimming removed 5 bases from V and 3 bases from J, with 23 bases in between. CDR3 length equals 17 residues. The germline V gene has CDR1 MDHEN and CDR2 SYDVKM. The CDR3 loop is CASSPGGTGSTLYEQYF. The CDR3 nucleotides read TGTGCCAGCAGTCCTGGGGGGACGGGTTCGACCCTCTACGAGCAGTACTTC.

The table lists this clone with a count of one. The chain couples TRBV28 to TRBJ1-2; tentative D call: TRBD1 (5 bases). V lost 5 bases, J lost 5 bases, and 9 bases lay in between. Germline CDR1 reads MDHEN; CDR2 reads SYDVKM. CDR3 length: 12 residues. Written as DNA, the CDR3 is TGTGCCAGCAGTACGGAGGGGTATGGCTACACCTTC. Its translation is CASSTEGYGYTF.

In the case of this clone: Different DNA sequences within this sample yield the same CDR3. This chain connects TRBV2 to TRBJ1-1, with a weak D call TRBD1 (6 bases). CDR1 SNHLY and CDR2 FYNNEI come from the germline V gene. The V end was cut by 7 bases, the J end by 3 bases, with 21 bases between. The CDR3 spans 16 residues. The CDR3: CASKGDIPSGDTEAFF. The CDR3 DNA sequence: TGTGCCAGCAAGGGAGACATACCCTCAGGGGACACTGAAGCTTTCTTT. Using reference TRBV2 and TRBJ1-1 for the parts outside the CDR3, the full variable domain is EPEVTQTPSHQVTQMGQEVILRCVPISNHLYFYWYRQILGQKVEFLVSFYNNEISEKSEIFDDQFSVERPDGSNFTLKIRSTKLEDSAMYFCASKGDIPSGDTEAFFGQGTRLTVV.